By proportion, the clone carrying this TCR beta chain is medium-sized. The data originate from a study of CD4 and CD8 cells across lung adenocarcinoma regions. Samples came from patients with localized non-small cell lung adenocarcinoma. This CDR3 is built from 16 residues. Germline CDR1 and CDR2: MNHNS and SASEGT. V was pared by 4 bases and J by 4 bases, with 19 bases between. Each CDR3 protein gets one entry after TCRdb re-called the PCR reads with MiXCR. The sample yields about 25,000 distinct CDR3 sequences, approximately 50% seen once. The chain recombines TRBV6-1 with TRBJ2-5, with D maybe TRBD1 (5 bases). The TCR comes from a male donor with lung adenocarcinoma. The CD4 and CD8 labels of this study may be unreliable. What was sequenced was CD8+ T cells from the center of a lung tumor. The CDR3 region is CASSAPRTPRGETQYF. The CDR3 DNA follows: TGTGCCAGCAGTGCGCCAAGGACACCAAGGGGAGAGACCCAGTACTTC.